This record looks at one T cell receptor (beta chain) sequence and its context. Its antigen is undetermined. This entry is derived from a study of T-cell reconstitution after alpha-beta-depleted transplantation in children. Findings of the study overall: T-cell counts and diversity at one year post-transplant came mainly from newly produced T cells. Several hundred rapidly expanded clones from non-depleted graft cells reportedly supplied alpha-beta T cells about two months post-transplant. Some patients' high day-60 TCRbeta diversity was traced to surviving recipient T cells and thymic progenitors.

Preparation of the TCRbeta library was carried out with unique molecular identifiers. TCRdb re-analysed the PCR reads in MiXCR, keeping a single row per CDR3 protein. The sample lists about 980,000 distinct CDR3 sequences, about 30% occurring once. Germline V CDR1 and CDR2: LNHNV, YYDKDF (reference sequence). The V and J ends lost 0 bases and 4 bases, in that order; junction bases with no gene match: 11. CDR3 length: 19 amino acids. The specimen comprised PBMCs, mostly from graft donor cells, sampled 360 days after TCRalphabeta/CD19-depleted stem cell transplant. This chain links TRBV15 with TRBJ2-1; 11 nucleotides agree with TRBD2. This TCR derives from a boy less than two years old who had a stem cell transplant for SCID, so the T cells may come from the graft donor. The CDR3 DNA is TGTGCCACCAGCAGAGATTGGGTAACAGCTAGCGGGGGGTACAATGAGCAGTTCTTC. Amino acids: CATSRDWVTASGGYNEQFF.